The 2 T cell receptor beta chains in this list originate from one sample, sequenced in a study of blood T cells in healthy people across ages. Primed by a sample-barcoded 5' primer and a J-beta primer mix, a second PCR proceeded for about 6 to 12 cycles. TCRdb independently ran MiXCR on the 5' RACE reads; one entry per CDR3 protein. The profile covers about 1.8 million distinct CDR3 sequences, with about 50% appearing a single time and roughly 2% taken by the ten largest. Sequenced sample: blood. The receptors shown here come from a woman in her forties in good health.

The CDR3 bases are TGCAGTGCAGAAGGGACAGACTCCTACGAGCAGTACTTC. It yields the protein CSAEGTDSYEQYF. J is TRBJ2-7 and V is TRBV20-1; TRBD1 aligns across 7 bases. The CDR3 extends over 13 amino acids. Germline CDR1 and CDR2: DFQATT and SNEGSKA (reference sequence). V dropped 6 bases and J dropped 0; count of bases not matched to a gene: 5.

This chain links TRBV6-2 or TRBV6-3 with TRBJ2-5, with 7 bases lining up with TRBD2. The CDR3 totals 14 residues. The J segment lost 4 bases and the V segment lost 6 bases, leaving 8 bases of the junction unmatched. Germline CDR1 and CDR2: MNHEY and SVGEGT. The CDR3 loop reads CASSRGGWSETQYF. Here the CDR3 DNA reads TGTGCCAGCAGCCGCGGGGGTTGGTCAGAGACCCAGTACTTC.